This entry lists 22 T cell receptor beta chains sequenced from one sample in a study of cytomegalovirus exposure and HLA in healthy donors. The PCR ran on 60 Vbeta and 13 Jbeta primers. Only in-frame clones appear in the TCRdb table, and some are missing; sequencing was by immunoSEQ multiplex PCR. The data show over 150,000 clones, with 65% to 80% seen just once and roughly 4.2% held by the top ten. Sequencing input: PBMCs. The receptors here all came from a woman between 40 and 55 years old in good health and CMV-seronegative.

The V call is TRBV4-1, the J call TRBJ1-1; D unclear. Germline V lookup: CDR1 MGHRA, CDR2 YSYEKL. V was clipped by 2 bases and J by 0 bases, with 13 bases between them. The CDR3 has 16 amino acids. CDR3 region: CASSQSVSRMNTEAFF. CDR3 nucleotide sequence: TGCGCCAGCAGCCAATCAGTTTCCAGGATGAACACTGAAGCTTTCTTT.

On this clone: One end of the junction does not line up with germline, which may come from a read error. CDR3 region: CASSREIALNAAF. Here the CDR3 DNA reads TGTGCCAGCAGCCGAGAGATTGCACTAAACGCCGCCTTC. The rearrangement joins TRBV14 to TRBJ2-7; D is undetermined. Per the germline V gene, CDR1 is SGHDN and CDR2 is FVKESK. The CDR3 contains 13 residues.

V and J are TRBV11-2 and TRBJ2-1, with 7 bases fitting TRBD2. J was trimmed by 0 bases and V by 5 bases; bases with no gene match: 7. Germline V lookup: CDR1 SGHAT, CDR2 FQNNGV. The CDR3 length is 16 residues. The CDR3 DNA reads as TGTGCCAGCAGCCCCGAAGGCGGGAGCTCCTACAATGAGCAGTTCTTC. Protein product: CASSPEGGSSYNEQFF.

This clone was seen once. This chain joins TRBV28 and TRBJ2-7; tentatively, D is TRBD1 (6 bases). Per germline, CDR1 MDHEN and CDR2 SYDVKM. Trimming took 7 bases from V and 4 from J, leaving 8 bases between them. The CDR3 runs to 11 residues. The CDR3 DNA sequence: TGTGCCAGCACCGACAGGTACGAGCAGTACTTC. Amino acid sequence: CASTDRYEQYF.

The chain links TRBV7-2 to TRBJ2-5; 8 bases are shared with TRBD2. V was pared by 4 bases and J by 3 bases, with 4 bases of the junction left unmatched. Germline CDR1 and CDR2: SGHTA and FQGNSA. The CDR3 has 14 residues. The CDR3 loop reads CASSSYGREETQYF. In nucleotides, the CDR3 is TGTGCCAGCAGCTCCTACGGGAGGGAAGAGACCCAGTACTTC. Filled out from reference TRBV7-2 and TRBJ2-5, the complete variable domain reads GAGVSQSPSNKVTEKGKDVELRCDPISGHTALYWYRQSLGQGLEFLIYFQGNSAPDKSGLPSDRFSAERTGGSVSTLTIQRTQQEDSAVYLCASSSYGREETQYFGPGTRLLVL.

The chain has TRBV2 and TRBJ2-7; D is ambiguous. This CDR3 comprises 13 residues. The germline V gene has CDR1 SNHLY and CDR2 FYNNEI. V lost 6 bases, J lost 2 bases, and 11 bases lay in between. CDR3 coding DNA: TGTGCCAGCAGGATGACGGAGCCCTACGAGCAGTACTTC. It codes for CASRMTEPYEQYF.

This chain links TRBV7-2 with TRBJ2-3; tentative D call: TRBD2 (5 bases). The V gene lost 2 bases and the J gene lost 4 bases, with 13 bases spanning the gap. The CDR3 covers 15 residues. CDR1 SGHTA and CDR2 FQGNSA come from the germline V gene. This CDR3 is CASSLYAGASDTQYF. The CDR3 DNA follows: TGTGCCAGCAGCTTATACGCGGGTGCCTCAGATACGCAGTATTTT.

This clone was detected once. The chain recombines TRBV10-3 with TRBJ2-3; D gene unclear. Germline assignment: CDR1 ENHRY and CDR2 SYGVKD. The V end was cut by 0 bases, the J end by 0 bases, with 16 bases between. The CDR3 runs to 18 residues. The CDR3 spells CAISESSLGASSTDTQYF. DNA of the CDR3: TGTGCCATCAGTGAGTCCTCCTTGGGCGCGTCTAGCACAGATACGCAGTATTTT.

This clone turned up a few times. The J gene is TRBJ1-1, the V gene TRBV4-1; D is unclear. Germline CDR1 reads MGHRA; CDR2 reads YSYEKL. Trimming stripped 6 bases from V and 1 base from J, with 12 bases between. The CDR3 sequence is 14 residues long. The chain's CDR3 is CASRRIIANTEAFF. CDR3 DNA: TGCGCCAGCAGGAGGATTATCGCGAACACTGAAGCTTTCTTT.

V is TRBV5-4 and J is TRBJ2-3, with 7 bases lining up with TRBD1. The germline CDR1 and CDR2 sequences are SGHNT and YYREEE (reference sequence). CDR3 size: 16 residues. J gave up 3 bases and V 0 bases, and 7 bases lay outside the gene matches. The CDR3 DNA reads TGTGCCAGCAGCTTGGCTAAGGGGGCTGGAACAGATACGCAGTATTTT. Its translation is CASSLAKGAGTDTQYF.

V and J are TRBV7-2 and TRBJ1-5; no clear D. CDR1 SGHTA and CDR2 FQGNSA come from the germline V gene. This CDR3 region has 15 residues. Trimming removed 1 base at V and 1 base at J, with 8 bases between. DNA for the CDR3: TGTGCCAGCAGCTTAGACAGTATGAGCAATCAGCCCCAGCATTTT. It codes for CASSLDSMSNQPQHF. The variable domain in full, completed from reference TRBV7-2 and TRBJ1-5, reads GAGVSQSPSNKVTEKGKDVELRCDPISGHTALYWYRQSLGQGLEFLIYFQGNSAPDKSGLPSDRFSAERTGGSVSTLTIQRTQQEDSAVYLCASSLDSMSNQPQHFGDGTRLSIL.

The rearrangement uses TRBV7-9 and TRBJ1-1; D unresolved. The germline V gene encodes CDR1 SEHNR and CDR2 FQNEAQ (reference sequence). Trimming cost V 6 bases and J 4 bases, with 15 bases left between them. The CDR3 spans 14 residues. The CDR3 reads CASRALGDITEAFF. The CDR3 DNA sequence: TGTGCCAGCAGAGCCCTCGGGGATATCACTGAAGCTTTCTTT.

This chain connects TRBV5-4 to TRBJ2-3, with 7 bases fitting TRBD2. The germline gives CDR1 SGHNT, CDR2 YYREEE (reference sequence). CDR3 size: 17 residues. The V gene end was trimmed by 2 bases and the J gene end by 3 bases; junction bases not matched to a gene: 12. In DNA form, the CDR3 reads TGTGCCAGCAGCTTCGAGCTAGCGGCCTCAGGGACAGATACGCAGTATTTT. This codes for CASSFELAASGTDTQYF.

This chain links TRBV11-3 with TRBJ2-1; possible D gene TRBD1, 6 bases. CDR1 and CDR2 (germline): SGHNT, YENEEA. Trimming cost V 2 bases and J 0 bases, with 23 bases left between them. The CDR3 loop spans 20 amino acids. The CDR3 bases are TGTGCCAGCAGCTTATGGTCGGGTAGCGACAGGCCCTACTCCTACAATGAGCAGTTCTTC. This gives the protein CASSLWSGSDRPYSYNEQFF.

Concerning this clone itself: Other nucleotide sequences from this sample produce the same CDR3. The chain uses TRBV5-1 and TRBJ2-5; D is unresolved. Germline V gene sequence: CDR1 SGHRS, CDR2 YFSETQ. Trimming removed 0 bases at V and 0 bases at J, with 3 bases between. This CDR3 comprises 13 residues. The CDR3 DNA sequence: TGCGCCAGCAGCTTGGCAGACCAAGAGACCCAGTACTTC. It yields the protein CASSLADQETQYF.

This clone came up once. The genes are TRBV5-1 and TRBJ2-3; D is perhaps TRBD1 (5 bases). Trimming stripped 0 bases from V and 3 bases from J, with 5 bases between. The CDR3 spans 13 residues. Germline CDR1 is SGHRS and CDR2 is YFSETQ. CDR3 nucleotide sequence: TGCGCCAGCAGCTTGGAGGGGACAGATACGCAGTATTTT. Its translation is CASSLEGTDTQYF.

The J gene is TRBJ1-6, the V gene TRBV5-1, with 8 positions matching TRBD1. V was clipped by 5 bases and J by 0 bases; unmatched bases: 7. The CDR3 sequence is 17 residues long. Germline V gives CDR1 SGHRS, CDR2 YFSETQ. CDR3 in amino acids: CASSFSGTGSYNSPLHF. The DNA of the CDR3 is TGCGCCAGCAGTTTCTCCGGGACAGGCTCCTATAATTCACCCCTCCACTTT.

The chain recombines TRBV6-5 with TRBJ1-1, with D tentatively TRBD1 (5 bases). Between the trimmed V and J ends, which lost 6 bases and 4 bases, there was a span of 15 bases. The CDR3 sequence is 14 residues long. Germline CDR1 and CDR2: MNHEY and SVGAGI. CDR3 residues: CASRMDGGGTEAFF. The CDR3 coding sequence is TGTGCCAGCAGGATGGACGGGGGGGGCACTGAAGCTTTCTTT.

CDR3 residues: CASSLSGRAGRDTQYF. The DNA of the CDR3 is TGTGCCAGCAGCCTGAGCGGGAGGGCCGGAAGGGATACGCAGTATTTT. The chain recombines TRBV11-3 with TRBJ2-3; the match to TRBD2 covers 10 bases. This CDR3 has 16 residues. The germline gives CDR1 SGHNT, CDR2 YENEEA. The V segment lost 5 bases and the J segment 6 bases; nucleotides outside the gene matches: 11. The full variable domain, rest sourced from reference TRBV11-3 and TRBJ2-3, is EAGVVQSPRYKIIEKKQPVAFWCNPISGHNTLYWYLQNLGQGPELLIRYENEEAVDDSQLPKDRFSAERLKGVDSTLKIQPAELGDSAVYLCASSLSGRAGRDTQYFGPGTRLTVL.

The V call is TRBV6-5, the J call TRBJ1-1; D perhaps matches TRBD1 (5 bases). V lost 0 bases and J 5 bases, leaving 10 bases between the germline ends. Germline V gene data show CDR1 as MNHEY and CDR2 as SVGAGI. This CDR3 has 14 residues. The DNA of the CDR3 is TGTGCCAGCAGTTACTCTGCAGGGATGACTGAAGCTTTCTTT. This codes for CASSYSAGMTEAFF.

This clone was observed a few times. The rearrangement uses TRBV30 and TRBJ1-2; D not resolved. Germline V CDR1 and CDR2: GTSNPN, SVGIG (reference sequence). The CDR3 is 13 amino acids. V dropped 4 bases and J dropped 1 base, with 10 bases sitting between them. CDR3: CAWIEGVNYGYTF. The DNA of the CDR3 is TGTGCCTGGATAGAGGGAGTTAACTATGGCTACACCTTC. The full variable domain, rest sourced from reference TRBV30 and TRBJ1-2, is SQTIHQWPATLVQPVGSPLSLECTVEGTSNPNLYWYRQAAGRGLQLLFYSVGIGQISSEVPQNLSASRPQDRQFILSSKKLLLSDSGFYLCAWIEGVNYGYTFGSGTRLTVV.

V gene TRBV6-5 combines with J gene TRBJ1-5; D remains unclear. The V end was cut by 6 bases, the J end by 1 base, with 13 bases between. CDR3 length: 15 residues. Germline CDR1 is MNHEY and CDR2 is SVGAGI. The CDR3: CASSPSGVSNQPQHF. The CDR3 DNA follows: TGTGCCAGCAGCCCCTCAGGCGTCAGCAATCAGCCCCAGCATTTT.